This T cell receptor (beta chain) was captured in a study of blood T cell repertoires in COVID-19. Turning to the study itself: The samples span acute and convalescent COVID-19 from the United States, Italy and Spain. Nucleic acid was either cDNA or gDNA, and it came from T cells, B-cell-depleted T cells, or PBMCs.

Original methodology: From reference gene primer amplification, estimates of nucleated cell counts were derived. Libraries were prepared by immunoSEQ multiplex PCR; TCRdb keeps only in-frame clonotypes and omits some of them. The V and J calls and clone size were taken over from that table, and D and trimming were inferred from the DNA. The sample has around 220,000 clones, 85% to 90% seen once. The CDR3 length is 11 residues. Looked up from germline, CDR1 is SEHNR and CDR2 is FQNEAQ (reference sequence). The ends were cut back, 5 bases at V and 5 bases at J, with 6 bases in the middle. V and J are TRBV7-9 and TRBJ1-1, with no clear D. The origin of this receptor is a woman aged 45-65 years with acute or convalescent COVID-19. Sequenced: peripheral blood. The CDR3 loop is CASSPQTEAFF. The CDR3, as DNA: TGTGCCAGCAGCCCGCAGACTGAAGCTTTCTTT.